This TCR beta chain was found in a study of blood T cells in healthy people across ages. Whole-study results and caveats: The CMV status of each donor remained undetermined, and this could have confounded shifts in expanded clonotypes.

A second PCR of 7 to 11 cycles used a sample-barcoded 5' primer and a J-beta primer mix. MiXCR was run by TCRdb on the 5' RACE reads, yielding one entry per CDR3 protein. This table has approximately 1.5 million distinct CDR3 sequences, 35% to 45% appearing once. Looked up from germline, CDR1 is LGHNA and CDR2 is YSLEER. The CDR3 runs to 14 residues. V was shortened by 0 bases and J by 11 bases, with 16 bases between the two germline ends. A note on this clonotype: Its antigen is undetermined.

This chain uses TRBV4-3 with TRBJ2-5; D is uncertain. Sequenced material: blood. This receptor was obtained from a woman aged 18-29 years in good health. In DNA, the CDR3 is TGCGCCAGCAGCCAAGATGCTAGTCTGGGTGAGCAGTACTTC. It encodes CASSQDASLGEQYF.